Each of the 24 T cell receptor beta chains below was sequenced from the same sample in a study of blood T cell repertoires in COVID-19. Profiled with immunoSEQ multiplex PCR; TCRdb holds only in-frame clones, not every one. The table has nearly 25,000 clones, about 91% seen once. Sequenced sample: peripheral blood. Source of these receptors: a man between 65 and 85 years old with active COVID-19.

This rearrangement joins TRBV19 to TRBJ2-5; D unresolved. Deletions cut 10 bases from V and 3 bases from J, with 18 bases between. The CDR3 length is 14 residues. Germline-derived CDR1 and CDR2 are LNHDA and SQIVND (reference sequence). The CDR3 spells CATKEYNFKETQYF. The DNA of the CDR3 is TGTGCCACCAAAGAGTATAACTTTAAAGAGACCCAGTACTTC. Using reference TRBV19 and TRBJ2-5 for the parts outside the CDR3, the full variable domain is DGGITQSPKYLFRKEGQNVTLSCEQNLNHDAMYWYRQDPGQGLRLIYYSQIVNDFQKGDIAEGYSVSREKKESFPLTVTSAQKNPTAFYLCATKEYNFKETQYFGPGTRLLVL.

The chain joins TRBV7-2 to TRBJ2-7; 15 positions agree with TRBD2. V shed 5 bases, J shed 5 bases, and the junction held 7 bases outside the gene matches. The CDR3 is 16 amino acids. CDR1 and CDR2 from the germline V gene are SGHTA and FQGNSA. As DNA, the CDR3 is TGTGCCAGCAGCCCCGGGGGACTAGCGGGAGGCCACGAGCAGTACTTC. This sequence encodes CASSPGGLAGGHEQYF.

This rearrangement joins TRBV6-5 to TRBJ2-7, with D perhaps matching TRBD1 (6 bases). The CDR3 consists of 13 residues. CDR1 is MNHEY and CDR2 is SVGAGI in the germline V gene. Trimming removed 7 bases from V and 4 bases from J, with 14 bases in between. The CDR3 DNA reads TGTGCCAGCACCGGGACAACTAAGTACGAGCAGTACTTC. This gives the protein CASTGTTKYEQYF.

The genes are TRBV24-1 and TRBJ2-5; TRBD1 aligns across 8 bases. Per the germline V gene, CDR1 is KGHDR and CDR2 is SFDVKD. The CDR3 has 15 residues. J gave up 5 bases and V 4 bases, and 8 bases lay outside the gene matches. As DNA, the CDR3 is TGTGCCACCAGTGACCCAGGGACAGGTGGGGAGACCCAGTACTTC. It specifies CATSDPGTGGETQYF.

This clone showed up just a few times. This sequence joins TRBV30 and TRBJ1-3; D may be TRBD1 (5 bases). Between the trimmed V and J ends, which lost 1 base and 0 bases, there was a span of 16 bases. CDR1 is GTSNPN, CDR2 SVGIG, per germline (reference sequence). This CDR3 comprises 17 residues. The CDR3 is CAWSAGHRLSSGNTIYF. The CDR3 DNA reads TGTGCCTGGAGTGCTGGACACCGACTGAGCTCTGGAAACACCATATATTTT.

J is TRBJ1-2 and V is TRBV24-1; D gene unclear. Germline V gene data show CDR1 as KGHDR and CDR2 as SFDVKD. Trimming shortened V by 3 bases and J by 3 bases, and 13 bases separated the two germline ends. The CDR3 contains 15 residues. The CDR3 region has the DNA TGTGCCACCAGTGATGCGGCCATTGGAGACTATGGCTACACCTTC. Residues: CATSDAAIGDYGYTF.

CDR3 bases: TGCAGCGTTGGAGGGCCATCAGGGGGCACCGGGGAGCTGTTTTTT. As protein: CSVGGPSGGTGELFF. This sequence joins TRBV29-1 and TRBJ2-2, with 7 positions matching TRBD1. The CDR3 runs to 15 residues. Germline V gene lookup returns CDR1 SQVTM and CDR2 ANQGSEA. V was clipped by 4 bases and J by 4 bases; unmatched bases: 9.

The chain links TRBV18 to TRBJ1-6; TRBD1 is a possible D gene (5 bases). This CDR3 has 15 residues. The germline V gene has CDR1 KGHSH and CDR2 LQKENI. The V end was cut by 3 bases, the J end by 5 bases, with 11 bases between. The CDR3 spells CASSPRGLHNSPLHF. CDR3 DNA sequence: TGTGCCAGCTCACCGCGGGGGTTGCATAATTCACCCCTCCACTTT.

This rearrangement joins TRBV18 to TRBJ1-1; the D is unclear. In germline, CDR1 is KGHSH, CDR2 LQKENI. The germline V and J ends were trimmed by 3 bases and 1 base, with 6 bases remaining between them. The CDR3 length is 13 residues. The CDR3 DNA is TGTGCCAGCTCACCCCTAGCGAACACTGAAGCTTTCTTT. Translated: CASSPLANTEAFF. The full variable domain, completed using reference TRBV18 and TRBJ1-1, is NAGVMQNPRHLVRRRGQEARLRCSPMKGHSHVYWYRQLPEEGLKFMVYLQKENIIDESGMPKERFSAEFPKEGPSILRIQQVVRGDSAAYFCASSPLANTEAFFGQGTRLTVV.

This clone was seen a single time. V gene TRBV5-4 combines with J gene TRBJ2-7; no definite D call. Looked up from germline, CDR1 is SGHNT and CDR2 is YYREEE (reference sequence). The CDR3 loop spans 13 amino acids. The V gene lost 2 bases and the J gene lost 2 bases, with 8 bases spanning the gap. DNA for the CDR3: TGTGCCAGCAGCTTTCCAGGTACCTACGAGCAGTACTTC. Translation gives CASSFPGTYEQYF.

In its sample, this clone was seen a few times. The chain links TRBV6-6 to TRBJ1-5; TRBD1 agrees at 7 bases. The germline CDR1 and CDR2 sequences are MNHNY and SVGAGI (reference sequence). The CDR3 has 14 amino acids. Germline trimming cut 6 bases from V and 6 bases from J; bases unmatched to any gene: 8. The DNA of the CDR3 is TGTGCCAGCAGCAGACAGGGTCCGAGTCAGCCCCAGCATTTT. Its translation is CASSRQGPSQPQHF.

The V and J genes are TRBV4-3 and TRBJ2-7; D perhaps matches TRBD1 (6 bases). The CDR3 loop spans 13 amino acids. V dropped 3 bases and J dropped 4 bases, with 10 bases sitting between them. Per germline, CDR1 LGHNA and CDR2 YSLEER. The CDR3 DNA sequence: TGCGCCAGCAGCCAGGTCGGACAGTACGAGCAGTACTTC. This gives the protein CASSQVGQYEQYF.

The rearrangement links TRBV5-8 to TRBJ1-5; the D gene is possibly TRBD1 (5 bases). The CDR3 is made up of 12 amino acids. Trimming removed 1 base from V and 7 bases from J, with 6 bases in between. Germline V gene sequence: CDR1 SGHTS, CDR2 YDEGEE. The CDR3 protein is CASSLKGQPQHF. CDR3 sequence (DNA): TGTGCCAGCAGCTTGAAGGGGCAGCCCCAGCATTTT.

CDR3 DNA sequence: TGTGCCATCAAAGCAGGCTCTGGAAACACCATATATTTT. Its translation is CAIKAGSGNTIYF. The gene calls are TRBV10-3 and TRBJ1-3; D ambiguous. V lost 7 bases and J 0 bases, leaving 7 bases between the germline ends. The CDR3 extends over 13 amino acids. The germline V gene encodes CDR1 ENHRY and CDR2 SYGVKD.

The chain is built from TRBV18 and TRBJ1-1; D ambiguous. Germline V gene sequence: CDR1 KGHSH, CDR2 LQKENI. V lost 1 base, J lost 5 bases, and 11 bases lay in between. This CDR3 is built from 14 residues. The CDR3 DNA is TGTGCCAGCTCACCACTTAGGCACGGGACTGAAGCTTTCTTT. Translating gives CASSPLRHGTEAFF.

V usage is TRBV6-5 and J usage is TRBJ1-6; D gene ambiguous. The CDR3 is made up of 13 amino acids. Germline V gene lookup returns CDR1 MNHEY and CDR2 SVGAGI. The V end was cut by 6 bases, the J end by 11 bases, with 14 bases between. CDR3 in amino acids: CASSLAGRTPLHF. The CDR3 region has the DNA TGTGCCAGCAGCCTCGCCGGCAGGACACCCCTCCACTTT.

This sequence joins TRBV11-2 and TRBJ2-1; D remains ambiguous. This CDR3 spans 14 amino acids. Trimming shortened V by 3 bases and J by 0 bases, and 6 bases separated the two germline ends. CDR1 SGHAT and CDR2 FQNNGV come from the germline V gene. The DNA for the CDR3 is TGTGCCAGCAGCTTTCGGTTCTCCTACAATGAGCAGTTCTTC. Its translation is CASSFRFSYNEQFF.

This chain uses TRBV5-8 with TRBJ2-1; maybe TRBD2 (5 bases). Germline loops: CDR1 SGHTS, CDR2 YDEGEE. V was cut by 6 bases and J by 2 bases, with 12 bases left in between. This CDR3 has 14 amino acids. CDR3 sequence: CASTPRGAYNEQFF. In DNA, the CDR3 is TGTGCCAGCACCCCCCGGGGAGCCTACAATGAGCAGTTCTTC.

This clone showed up just a few times. The chain combines TRBV4-1 with TRBJ1-2; 7 nucleotides agree with TRBD1. The germline CDR1 and CDR2 sequences are MGHRA and YSYEKL. The J segment lost 3 bases and the V segment lost 4 bases, leaving 5 bases of the junction unmatched. The CDR3 consists of 14 residues. The CDR3 coding sequence is TGCGCCAGCAGCCCTACCAGGGGGGACTATGGCTACACCTTC. This translates into CASSPTRGDYGYTF.

This chain uses TRBV11-1 with TRBJ2-1; a weak D match, TRBD2 (7 bases). V lost 2 bases and J lost 3, with 11 bases in between. The germline CDR1 and CDR2 sequences are SGHAT and FQDESV (reference sequence). The CDR3 runs to 15 residues. CDR3 DNA: TGTGCCAGCAGCTTACGGGGGGCCCACTACAATGAGCAGTTCTTC. Encoded protein: CASSLRGAHYNEQFF.

The chain recombines TRBV4-2 with TRBJ2-3, with a possible D match to TRBD2 (5 bases). Trimming pared 1 base from V and 0 bases from J, leaving 8 bases between. Germline V gene sequence: CDR1 LGHNA, CDR2 YNFKEQ. The CDR3 loop spans 15 amino acids. The DNA of the CDR3 is TGTGCCAGCAGCCAAGCTAGCCAGAGCACAGATACGCAGTATTTT. This sequence encodes CASSQASQSTDTQYF.

The CDR3 sequence is CASSDRRRATANEKLFF. CDR3 DNA sequence: TGTGCCAGCAGTGATAGGAGGAGGGCCACTGCCAATGAAAAACTGTTTTTT. This chain uses TRBV2 with TRBJ1-4; no definite D call. Trimming stripped 3 bases from V and 5 bases from J, with 19 bases between. CDR1 and CDR2 from the germline V gene are SNHLY and FYNNEI. The CDR3 extends over 17 amino acids.

The chain is built from TRBV18 and TRBJ1-1, with no clear D. The CDR3 runs 15 residues. Germline CDR1 is KGHSH and CDR2 is LQKENI. Deletions cut 0 bases from V and 8 bases from J, with 16 bases between. The CDR3 protein is CASSPPEVEGREAFF. DNA for the CDR3: TGTGCCAGCTCACCACCGGAGGTTGAAGGACGAGAAGCTTTCTTT.

The chain employs TRBV30 and TRBJ2-1; 12 positions agree with TRBD2. Germline CDR1 is GTSNPN and CDR2 is SVGIG (reference sequence). This CDR3 spans 16 amino acids. The trim removed 4 bases at V and 8 bases at J, leaving 12 bases unmatched. CDR3 region: CAWTTPGLAGSDEQFF. The CDR3 nucleotides are TGTGCCTGGACAACTCCGGGACTAGCGGGCTCGGATGAGCAGTTCTTC.